This is a list of T cell receptor beta chains from one sample in a study of CD8 T cells in ankylosing spondylitis. Each CDR3 protein gets one entry after TCRdb re-called the 5' RACE reads with MiXCR. The sample records 150,000 to 200,000 distinct CDR3 sequences, approximately 9.9% being singletons. The sequenced sample consisted of blood, either unsorted or a sorted T cell fraction (not recorded which). The receptors derive from a female donor with ankylosing spondylitis or in good health (not recorded which). Both conserved end residues are part of each CDR3. The D gene is left open where the match is weak. The size of a clone is reported for some rows only, either as once, few or many, or as a class for expanded clones.

abundance | d_gene | j_gene | v_gene | CDR3aa | CDR3nt
many | TRBD1 | TRBJ2-7 | TRBV2 | CASTDTQGLEQYF | TGTGCCAGCACTGACACACAGGGGCTCGAGCAGTACTTC
few | NA | TRBJ2-7 | TRBV7-8 | CASSLRGPPYEQYF | TGTGCCAGCAGCTTAAGAGGCCCTCCGTACGAGCAGTACTTC
few | TRBD1 | TRBJ2-1 | TRBV10-2 | CATLRTGETNEQFF | TGCGCCACCTTAAGAACAGGGGAGACAAATGAGCAGTTCTTC
few | TRBD1 | TRBJ2-7 | TRBV27 | CASKSGQGGEQYF | TGTGCCAGCAAGTCAGGACAGGGGGGGGAGCAGTACTTC
few | NA | TRBJ2-3 | TRBV6-5 | CASSYSRQLTDTQYF | TGTGCCAGCAGTTACTCGAGGCAGCTCACAGATACGCAGTATTTT
many | TRBD1 | TRBJ2-7 | TRBV10-3 | CAISYDRAYEQYF | TGTGCCATCAGTTACGACAGGGCCTACGAGCAGTACTTC
many | NA | TRBJ2-1 | TRBV7-9 | CASSPVSYNEQFF | TGTGCCAGCAGCCCGGTCTCCTACAATGAGCAGTTCTTC
many | NA | TRBJ2-1 | TRBV20-1 | CSARDFGGVPSYNEQFF | TGCAGTGCTAGAGATTTCGGGGGAGTCCCCTCCTACAATGAGCAGTTCTTC
few | NA | TRBJ1-2 | TRBV9 | CASSVSPSQLSTF | TGTGCCAGCAGCGTTTCCCCCTCCCAACTTTCCACCTTC
many | TRBD1 | TRBJ1-3 | TRBV12-3/TRBV12-4 | CTTGAEGNTIYF | TGTACCACAGGGGCGGAAGGAAACACCATATATTTT
many | TRBD2 | TRBJ2-1 | TRBV10-3 | CAINAGGNNEQFF | TGTGCCATCAATGCGGGGGGGAACAATGAGCAGTTCTTC
few | TRBD1 | TRBJ1-1 | TRBV29-1 | CSVSQGGNTEAFF | TGCAGCGTTTCACAGGGGGGGAACACTGAAGCTTTCTTT
NA | NA | TRBJ1-2 | TRBV29-1 | CSVEQTGQYGYTF | TGCAGCGTTGAACAGACAGGACAATATGGCTACACCTTC
NA | NA | TRBJ2-5 | TRBV19 | CASSIEGKTQYF | TGTGCCAGTAGTATAGAAGGAAAGACCCAGTACTTC
many | NA | TRBJ2-1 | TRBV2 | CASRGYEQFF | TGTGCCAGCAGGGGTTATGAGCAGTTCTTC
many | NA | TRBJ1-1 | TRBV2 | CASSERVTLNTEAFF | TGTGCCAGCAGTGAGCGGGTCACATTGAACACTGAAGCTTTCTTT
few | NA | TRBJ2-7 | TRBV6-1 | CASSESPLSSYEQYF | TGTGCCAGCAGTGAATCCCCCCTGAGCTCCTACGAGCAGTACTTC
NA | NA | TRBJ1-1 | TRBV30 | CAWTSGVGNTEAFF | TGTGCCTGGACCTCAGGGGTAGGGAACACTGAAGCTTTCTTT
many | NA | TRBJ1-1 | TRBV16 | CASSLSARAFF | TGTGCCAGCAGTCTCAGTGCCCGGGCTTTCTTT
NA | TRBD1 | TRBJ2-6 | TRBV5-1 | CASSLVGTATSGANVLTF | TGCGCCAGCAGCTTGGTCGGGACAGCAACTTCTGGGGCCAACGTCCTGACTTTC
many | NA | TRBJ2-2 | TRBV20-1 | CSARDGPGELFF | TGCAGTGCTAGAGATGGGCCCGGGGAGCTGTTTTTT
NA | NA | TRBJ2-1 | TRBV28 | CASKGGGLYNEQFF | TGTGCCAGCAAGGGGGGAGGCCTCTACAATGAGCAGTTCTTC
NA | TRBD2 | TRBJ2-5 | TRBV20-1 | CSARRGLAEAQETQYF | TGCAGTGCTAGGAGGGGCCTAGCGGAGGCTCAAGAGACCCAGTACTTC
many | TRBD1 | TRBJ2-1 | TRBV4-3 | CASSQSQGNEQFF | TGCGCCAGCAGCCAATCACAGGGGAATGAGCAGTTCTTC
NA | NA | TRBJ2-7 | TRBV28 | CASSLYRAYEQYF | TGTGCCAGCAGTTTATACAGAGCCTACGAGCAGTACTTC
few | TRBD1 | TRBJ2-7 | TRBV7-9 | CASSRGTSGTGSGEQYF | TGTGCCAGCAGCCGGGGGACCTCCGGGACAGGGTCCGGCGAGCAGTACTTC
NA | NA | TRBJ2-7 | TRBV20-1 | CSAKPGIGWEQYF | TGCAGTGCTAAGCCAGGGATCGGGTGGGAGCAGTACTTC
many | TRBD2 | TRBJ2-7 | TRBV5-6 | CASSGPSGTTYEQYF | TGTGCCAGCAGCGGACCTAGCGGGACGACCTACGAGCAGTACTTC
NA | NA | TRBJ2-5 | TRBV28 | CASSYVGGGETQYF | TGTGCCAGCAGTTATGTTGGGGGCGGCGAGACCCAGTACTTC
NA | NA | TRBJ1-2 | TRBV28 | CASSLSAGALGLGYTF | TGTGCCAGCAGTTTATCGGCGGGGGCGCTTGGGCTGGGCTACACCTTC
few | NA | TRBJ1-4 | TRBV25-1 | CASSTTPSRKLFF | TGTGCCAGCAGTACGACTCCTTCTCGGAAACTGTTTTTT
NA | NA | TRBJ1-4 | TRBV7-9 | CASSPPTNEKLFF | TGTGCCAGCAGCCCCCCAACTAATGAAAAACTGTTTTTT
NA | NA | TRBJ1-5 | TRBV6-1 | CASLRPGLVNQPQHF | TGTGCCAGCCTCCGACCTGGTTTGGTCAATCAGCCCCAGCATTTT
NA | NA | TRBJ1-1 | TRBV6-2/TRBV6-3 | CASRGMDTEAFF | TGTGCCAGCAGGGGGATGGACACTGAAGCTTTCTTT